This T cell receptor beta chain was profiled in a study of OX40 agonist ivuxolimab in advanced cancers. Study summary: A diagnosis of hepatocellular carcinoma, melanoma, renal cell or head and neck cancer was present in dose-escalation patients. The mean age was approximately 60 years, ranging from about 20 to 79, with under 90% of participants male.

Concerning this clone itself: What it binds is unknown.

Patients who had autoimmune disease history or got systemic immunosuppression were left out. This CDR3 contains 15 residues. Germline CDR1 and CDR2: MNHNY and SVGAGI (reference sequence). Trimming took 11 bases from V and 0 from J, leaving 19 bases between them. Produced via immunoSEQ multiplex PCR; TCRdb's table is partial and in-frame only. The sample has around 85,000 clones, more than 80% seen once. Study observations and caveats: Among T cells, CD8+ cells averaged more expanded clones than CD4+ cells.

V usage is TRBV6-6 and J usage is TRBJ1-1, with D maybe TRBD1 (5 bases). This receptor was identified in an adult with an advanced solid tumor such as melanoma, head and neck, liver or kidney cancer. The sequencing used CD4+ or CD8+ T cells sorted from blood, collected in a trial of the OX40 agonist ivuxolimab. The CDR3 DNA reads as TGTGCCGCTTCTGGGGGACGCAACATGAACACTGAAGCTTTCTTT. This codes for CAASGGRNMNTEAFF.